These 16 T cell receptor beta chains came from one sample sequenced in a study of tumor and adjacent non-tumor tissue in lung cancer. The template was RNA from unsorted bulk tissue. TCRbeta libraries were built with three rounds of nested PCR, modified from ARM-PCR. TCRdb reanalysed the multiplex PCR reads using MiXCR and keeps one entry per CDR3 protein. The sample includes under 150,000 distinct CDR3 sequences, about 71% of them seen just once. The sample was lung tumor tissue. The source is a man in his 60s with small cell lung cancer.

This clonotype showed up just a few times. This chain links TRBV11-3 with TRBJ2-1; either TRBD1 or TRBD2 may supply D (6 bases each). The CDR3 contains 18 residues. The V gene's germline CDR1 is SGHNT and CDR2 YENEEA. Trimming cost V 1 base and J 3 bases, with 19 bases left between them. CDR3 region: CASSLGECTGAVYNEQFF. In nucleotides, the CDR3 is TGTGCCAGCAGCTTAGGGGAATGCACGGGGGCCGTCTACAATGAGCAGTTCTTC.

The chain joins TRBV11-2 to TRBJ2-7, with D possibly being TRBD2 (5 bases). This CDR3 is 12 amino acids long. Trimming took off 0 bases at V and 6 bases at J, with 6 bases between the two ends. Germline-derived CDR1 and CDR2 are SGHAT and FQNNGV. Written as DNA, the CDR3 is TGTGCCAGCAGCTTAGAGGGGAGCGAGCAGTACTTC. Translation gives CASSLEGSEQYF. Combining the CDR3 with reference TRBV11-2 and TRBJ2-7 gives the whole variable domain EAGVAQSPRYKIIEKRQSVAFWCNPISGHATLYWYQQILGQGPKLLIQFQNNGVVDDSQLPKDRFSAERLKGVDSTLKIQPAKLEDSAVYLCASSLEGSEQYFGPGTRLTVT.

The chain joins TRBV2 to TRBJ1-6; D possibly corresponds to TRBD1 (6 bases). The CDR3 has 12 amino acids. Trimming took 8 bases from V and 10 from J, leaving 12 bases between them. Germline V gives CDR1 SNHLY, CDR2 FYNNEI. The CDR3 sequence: CASRPGDSPLHF. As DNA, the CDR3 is TGTGCCAGCCGCCCAGGGGACTCACCCCTCCACTTT.

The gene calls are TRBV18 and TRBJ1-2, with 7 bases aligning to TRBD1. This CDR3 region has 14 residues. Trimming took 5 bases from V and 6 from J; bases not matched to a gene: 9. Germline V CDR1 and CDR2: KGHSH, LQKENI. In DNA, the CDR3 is TGTGCCAGCTCATCCCAAGGGGGCGCGGATGGCTACACCTTC. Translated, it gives CASSSQGGADGYTF.

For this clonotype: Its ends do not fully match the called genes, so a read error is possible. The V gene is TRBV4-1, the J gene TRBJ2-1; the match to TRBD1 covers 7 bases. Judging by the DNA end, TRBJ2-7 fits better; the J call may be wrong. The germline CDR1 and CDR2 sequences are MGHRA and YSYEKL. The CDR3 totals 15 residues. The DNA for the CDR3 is TGCGCCAGTAGCCAAGGGGGCGGTTCGTACAATGAGCAGTACTTC. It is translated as CASSQGGGSYNEQYF.

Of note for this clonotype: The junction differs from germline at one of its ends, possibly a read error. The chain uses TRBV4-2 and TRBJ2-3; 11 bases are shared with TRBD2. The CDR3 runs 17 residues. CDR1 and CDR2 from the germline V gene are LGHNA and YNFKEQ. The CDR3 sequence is CASSQDLAGGLADTQYF. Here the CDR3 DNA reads TGTGCCAGCAGCCAAGATCTAGCGGGAGGCCTGGCAGATACGCAGTACTTT.

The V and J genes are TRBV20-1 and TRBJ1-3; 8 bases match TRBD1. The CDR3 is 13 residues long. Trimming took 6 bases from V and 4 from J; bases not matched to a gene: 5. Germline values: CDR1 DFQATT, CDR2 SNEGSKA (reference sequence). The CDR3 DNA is TGCAGTGCGAGGACAGGGAGGGGAAACACCATATATTTT. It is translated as CSARTGRGNTIYF.

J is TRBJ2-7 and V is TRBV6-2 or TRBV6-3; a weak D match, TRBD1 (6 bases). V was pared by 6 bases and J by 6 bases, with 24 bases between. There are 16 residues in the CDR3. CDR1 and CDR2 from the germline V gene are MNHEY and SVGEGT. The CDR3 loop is CASRPTSGTFSFEQYF. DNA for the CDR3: TGTGCCAGCAGACCAACCTCCGGGACATTTAGTTTCGAGCAGTACTTC.

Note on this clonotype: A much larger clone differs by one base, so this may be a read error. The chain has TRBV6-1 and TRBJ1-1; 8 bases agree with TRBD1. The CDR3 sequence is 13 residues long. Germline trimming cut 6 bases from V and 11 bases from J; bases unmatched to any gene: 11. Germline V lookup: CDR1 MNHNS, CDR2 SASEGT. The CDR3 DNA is TGTGCCAGCAGGCGCCCCTGGACAGGGTACGCTTTCTTT. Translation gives CASRRPWTGYAFF.

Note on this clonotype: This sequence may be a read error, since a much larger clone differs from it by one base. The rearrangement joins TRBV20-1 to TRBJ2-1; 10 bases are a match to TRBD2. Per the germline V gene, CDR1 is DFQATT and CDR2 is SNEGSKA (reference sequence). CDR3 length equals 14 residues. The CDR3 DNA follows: TGCAGTGCGCCACTAGCGGGAATAAACAATGAGCTGTTCTTC. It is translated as CSAPLAGINNELFF.

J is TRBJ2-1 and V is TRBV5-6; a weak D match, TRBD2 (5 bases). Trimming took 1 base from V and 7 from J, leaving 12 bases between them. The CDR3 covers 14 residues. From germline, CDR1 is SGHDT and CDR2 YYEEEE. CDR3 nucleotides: TGTGCCAGCAGCTTGAGAGTGGGGAGAAATGAGCAGTTCTTC. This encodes CASSLRVGRNEQFF. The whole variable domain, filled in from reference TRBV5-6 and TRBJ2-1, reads DAGVTQSPTHLIKTRGQQVTLRCSPKSGHDTVSWYQQALGQGPQFIFQYYEEEERQRGNFPDRFSGHQFPNYSSELNVNALLLGDSALYLCASSLRVGRNEQFFGPGTRLTVL.

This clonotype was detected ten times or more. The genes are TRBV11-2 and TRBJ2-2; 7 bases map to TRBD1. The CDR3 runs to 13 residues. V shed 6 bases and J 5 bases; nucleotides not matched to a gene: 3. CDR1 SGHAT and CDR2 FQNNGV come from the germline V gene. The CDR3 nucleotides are TGTGCCAGCAGACCACAGGGGACCGGGGAGCTGTTTTTT. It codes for CASRPQGTGELFF.

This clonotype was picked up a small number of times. CDR3 amino acids: CASSPGRGPQETQYF. CDR3 sequence (DNA): TGTGCCAGCAGCCCGGGGCGGGGGCCCCAAGAGACCCAGTACTTC. The chain employs TRBV5-4 and TRBJ2-5, with D perhaps TRBD2 (7 bases). CDR3 length: 15 residues. CDR1 and CDR2 (germline): SGHNT, YYREEE (reference sequence). Trimming removed 4 bases from V and 1 base from J, with 14 bases in between.

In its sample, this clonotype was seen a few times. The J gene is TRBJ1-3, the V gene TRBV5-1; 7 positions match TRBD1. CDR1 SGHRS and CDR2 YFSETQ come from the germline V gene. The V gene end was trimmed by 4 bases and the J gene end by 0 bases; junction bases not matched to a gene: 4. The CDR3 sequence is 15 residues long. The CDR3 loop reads CASSAGQDSGNTIYF. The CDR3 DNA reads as TGCGCCAGCAGCGCCGGACAGGACTCTGGAAACACCATATATTTT.

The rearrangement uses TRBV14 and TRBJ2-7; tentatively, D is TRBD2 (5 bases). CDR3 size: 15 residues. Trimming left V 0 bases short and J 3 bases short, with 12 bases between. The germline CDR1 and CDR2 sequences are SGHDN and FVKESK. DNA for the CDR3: TGTGCCAGCAGCCAAGATCGTGGCGGGTACTACGAGCAGTACTTC. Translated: CASSQDRGGYYEQYF.

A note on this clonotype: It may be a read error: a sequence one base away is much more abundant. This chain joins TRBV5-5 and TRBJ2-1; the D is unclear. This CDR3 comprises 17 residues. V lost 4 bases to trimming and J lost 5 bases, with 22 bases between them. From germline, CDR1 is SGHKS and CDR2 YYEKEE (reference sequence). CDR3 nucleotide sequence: TGTGCCAGCAGCCCCCGGACGACTTCCATCTCGAACAATGAGCAGTTCTTC. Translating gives CASSPRTTSISNNEQFF.